The text below deals with one TCR beta chain. The CDR3 is 11 amino acids. V gave up 4 bases and J gave up 5 bases, with 5 bases separating them. Germline-derived CDR1 and CDR2 are SQVTM and ANQGSEA. Clones were read by immunoSEQ multiplex PCR, and TCRdb kept only the in-frame ones, dropping some. The sample consists of about 400,000 clones, roughly 91% of them appearing once. This sample was taken from a study of blood T cell repertoires in COVID-19. This TCR was sampled from a woman aged 25 to 39 with acute or convalescent COVID-19. V gene TRBV29-1 combines with J gene TRBJ2-2; no clear D. The sequencing sample was made of peripheral blood. The CDR3 DNA is TGCAGCGTTGCTCAGACCGGGGAGCTGTTTTTT. Protein product: CSVAQTGELFF.